A selection of T cell receptor beta chains follows, all from one sample in a study of shared clonotypes between healthy human individuals. The assay was immunoSEQ multiplex PCR, and TCRdb's table has in-frame clones only and misses some. The top ten clones hold around 0.37% of a sample with some 2,500,000 clones, approximately 93% of them seen once. Material for sequencing was naive CD4+ T cells from PBMCs. All receptors derive from a man aged 18 to 30 in good health. Some clones in this sample may be carry-over from other donors' samples. Each CDR3 is given with its conserved first and last residue. The D gene is left open where the match is weak. Only some rows state a clone size, as once, few, many or a class for expanded clones.

clone_size: NA
v_call: TRBV27
j_call: TRBJ2-1
d_call: NA
cdr3_nt: TGTGCCAGCAGTCCTTACTCCTACAATGAGCAGTTCTTC
cdr3_aa: CASSPYSYNEQFF

clone_size: NA
v_call: TRBV9
j_call: TRBJ1-2
d_call: NA
cdr3_nt: TGTGCCAGCAGCGTTCAGGCGGCTAACTATGGCTACACCTTC
cdr3_aa: CASSVQAANYGYTF

clone_size: NA
v_call: TRBV6-6
j_call: TRBJ2-7
d_call: NA
cdr3_nt: TGTGCCAGCAGTTACTCGATTTGGAACGAGCAGTACTTC
cdr3_aa: CASSYSIWNEQYF

clone_size: NA
v_call: TRBV30
j_call: TRBJ1-2
d_call: NA
cdr3_nt: TGTGCCTGGAGTGTTAACTATGGCTACACCTTC
cdr3_aa: CAWSVNYGYTF

clone_size: NA
v_call: TRBV28
j_call: TRBJ1-4
d_call: TRBD1
cdr3_nt: TGTGCCAGCAGTACAGACAGGGGCGGGAAGTATTTTGATGAAAAACTGTTTTTT
cdr3_aa: CASSTDRGGKYFDEKLFF

clone_size: few
v_call: TRBV6-5
j_call: TRBJ1-5
d_call: TRBD1
cdr3_nt: TGTGCCAGCAGGGGGACAGGGGACCAGCCCCAGCATTTT
cdr3_aa: CASRGTGDQPQHF

clone_size: NA
v_call: TRBV5-4
j_call: TRBJ2-1
d_call: NA
cdr3_nt: TGTGCCAGCAGCTTGAGTGGCCCGTCCAATGAGCAGTTCTTC
cdr3_aa: CASSLSGPSNEQFF

clone_size: NA
v_call: TRBV5-1
j_call: TRBJ2-3
d_call: NA
cdr3_nt: TGCGCCAGCAGTCGACCGGGAACAGATACGCAGTATTTT
cdr3_aa: CASSRPGTDTQYF

clone_size: NA
v_call: TRBV11-3
j_call: TRBJ2-1
d_call: NA
cdr3_nt: TGTGCCAGCAGCTTAGCTAGCAATGAGCAGTTCTTC
cdr3_aa: CASSLASNEQFF

clone_size: few
v_call: TRBV5-1
j_call: TRBJ2-7
d_call: TRBD2
cdr3_nt: TGCGCCAGCAGCTTGGATCGGACTAGCTCCTACGAGCAGTACTTC
cdr3_aa: CASSLDRTSSYEQYF

clone_size: NA
v_call: TRBV7-8
j_call: TRBJ2-7
d_call: TRBD2
cdr3_nt: TGTGCCAGCAGCTACGGACTAGCGGGAGGCTCAGGCCCGGGGCAGTACTTC
cdr3_aa: CASSYGLAGGSGPGQYF

clone_size: NA
v_call: TRBV7-8
j_call: TRBJ2-2
d_call: NA
cdr3_nt: TGTGCCAGCAGTTTTCGCTCTCGGGGAAACACCGGGGAGCTGTTTTTT
cdr3_aa: CASSFRSRGNTGELFF

clone_size: NA
v_call: TRBV5-1
j_call: TRBJ2-7
d_call: TRBD2
cdr3_nt: TGCGCCAGCAGCCGGACTAGCGGAAGCTGGGAGCAGTACTTC
cdr3_aa: CASSRTSGSWEQYF

clone_size: NA
v_call: TRBV25-1
j_call: TRBJ2-1
d_call: TRBD1
cdr3_nt: TGTGCCAGCAGTGACCCCCGGGACAGGGGGCGCGATGAGCAGTTCTTC
cdr3_aa: CASSDPRDRGRDEQFF

clone_size: NA
v_call: TRBV9
j_call: TRBJ1-3
d_call: NA
cdr3_nt: TGTGCCAGCAGCGTAGACCCGGGAAACACCATATATTTT
cdr3_aa: CASSVDPGNTIYF

clone_size: NA
v_call: TRBV29-1
j_call: TRBJ2-1
d_call: NA
cdr3_nt: TGCAGCGTTGAAGCGGGGCGCGGGGCCTACTACAATGAGCAGTTCTTC
cdr3_aa: CSVEAGRGAYYNEQFF

clone_size: NA
v_call: TRBV2
j_call: TRBJ1-6
d_call: NA
cdr3_nt: TGTGCCAGCAGTGTTAACAGGGTTGAATCACCCCTCCACTTT
cdr3_aa: CASSVNRVESPLHF

clone_size: NA
v_call: TRBV5-1
j_call: TRBJ1-1
d_call: NA
cdr3_nt: TGCGCCAGCAGCTCGACAGTTTGGACTGAAGCTTTCTTT
cdr3_aa: CASSSTVWTEAFF

clone_size: NA
v_call: TRBV4-1
j_call: TRBJ2-2
d_call: TRBD2
cdr3_nt: TGCGCCAGCAGTCTTGGACTAGCGGAGAACACCGGGGAGCTGTTTTTT
cdr3_aa: CASSLGLAENTGELFF

clone_size: NA
v_call: TRBV5-4
j_call: TRBJ1-6
d_call: NA
cdr3_nt: TGTGCCAGCAGCTTGGAGTTAGGGTCACCCCTCCACTTT
cdr3_aa: CASSLELGSPLHF

clone_size: NA
v_call: TRBV7-9
j_call: TRBJ1-1
d_call: NA
cdr3_nt: TGTGCCAGCAGCTTAGGTAAGGGTTGGGGGGCGCGTAGCACTGAAGCTTTCTTT
cdr3_aa: CASSLGKGWGARSTEAFF

clone_size: NA
v_call: TRBV9
j_call: TRBJ2-7
d_call: NA
cdr3_nt: TGTGCCAGCAGCGCGGCATGGGGGTTAGTTGACGAGCAGTACTTC
cdr3_aa: CASSAAWGLVDEQYF